These 24 T cell receptor beta chains originate from one sample sequenced in a study of graft-versus-host responses after intestinal transplantation. Antigens of these TCRs are unknown. Data came from immunoSEQ multiplex PCR; TCRdb stores just in-frame clones and leaves some out. Of 100,000 or so clones in the sample, about 93% were seen once. Sequencing was performed on unstimulated CD8+ T cells sorted from spleen or lymph node cells, taken before intestinal transplant. All receptors come from a human donor who received an intestinal transplant.

The gene calls are TRBV7-2 and TRBJ2-6; D not certain. Germline loops: CDR1 SGHTA, CDR2 FQGNSA. This CDR3 is 14 amino acids long. Between the trimmed V and J ends, which lost 5 bases and 4 bases, there was a span of 9 bases. Here the CDR3 DNA reads TGTGCCAGCAGCATGCCGGAGGGGGCCAACGTCCTGACTTTC. Translation gives CASSMPEGANVLTF.

This clone was counted once. The chain uses TRBV30 and TRBJ1-1, with TRBD1 matching 9 bases. The CDR3 consists of 14 residues. CDR1 GTSNPN and CDR2 SVGIG come from the germline V gene (reference sequence). V was clipped by 1 base and J by 5 bases; unmatched bases: 5. The CDR3 coding sequence is TGTGCCTGGAGTGAGGGGACAGGGTGGACTGAAGCTTTCTTT. This sequence encodes CAWSEGTGWTEAFF.

The V and J genes are TRBV19 and TRBJ2-2; 11 positions match TRBD1. Germline V CDR1 and CDR2: LNHDA, SQIVND (reference sequence). This CDR3 has 15 amino acids. V lost 7 bases and J lost 5; bases outside the gene matches: 6. CDR3 residues: CASNLGQGGTGELFF. The CDR3, as DNA: TGTGCCAGTAATTTGGGACAGGGGGGGACCGGGGAGCTGTTTTTT.

The genes are TRBV4-3 and TRBJ1-1, with D unresolved. Germline CDR1 and CDR2: LGHNA and YSLEER. CDR3 length: 14 residues. Deletions cut 1 base from V and 1 base from J, with 7 bases between. The CDR3 loop is CASSQVGGNTEAFF. The CDR3 nucleotides read TGCGCCAGCAGCCAAGTCGGAGGGAACACTGAAGCTTTCTTT.

V is TRBV23-1 and J is TRBJ2-7; D may be TRBD2 (5 bases). TRBV23-1 is an ORF, with its function uncertain. The germline V and J ends were trimmed by 0 bases and 2 bases, with 14 bases remaining between them. The CDR3 totals 16 residues. CDR3 sequence reads: CASSQSNGVIPYEQYF. CDR3 sequence (DNA): TGCGCCAGCAGTCAATCTAACGGGGTGATCCCCTACGAGCAGTACTTC.

This clone was seen just once. This sequence joins TRBV5-1 and TRBJ2-7; TRBD1 might be the D (5 bases). Germline V gene data show CDR1 as SGHRS and CDR2 as YFSETQ. With 4 bases removed from V and 5 bases from J, the gap between germline ends came to 10 bases. CDR3 size: 12 residues. In nucleotides, the CDR3 is TGCGCCAGCAGCCTGAACAGGCACGAGCAGTACTTC. Its protein product is CASSLNRHEQYF.

Details on this clone: The sample contains more than one DNA sequence encoding this CDR3. The chain carries TRBV11-2 and TRBJ2-7, with D perhaps TRBD2 (6 bases). The germline V and J ends were trimmed by 3 bases and 2 bases, with 8 bases remaining between them. The CDR3 runs to 13 residues. Germline V CDR1 and CDR2: SGHAT, FQNNGV. In nucleotides, the CDR3 is TGTGCCAGCAGCTTGACGGGGGCCTACGAGCAGTACTTC. Translation: CASSLTGAYEQYF.

The V gene is TRBV13, the J gene TRBJ2-7; 15 nucleotides line up with TRBD2. Germline CDR1 PRHDT, CDR2 FYEKMQ (reference sequence). Losses at the gene ends were 5 bases for V and 6 bases for J; bases not matched to a gene: 14. The CDR3 has 18 amino acids. CDR3 sequence reads: CASSPGLAGGHWYGEQYF. The DNA for the CDR3 is TGTGCCAGCAGCCCGGGACTAGCGGGGGGCCATTGGTATGGCGAGCAGTACTTC.

The count of this clone is one. The chain employs TRBV4-1 and TRBJ2-5, with D uncertain. V was pared by 1 base and J by 4 bases, with 7 bases between. The CDR3 length is 13 residues. Germline CDR1 reads MGHRA; CDR2 reads YSYEKL. CDR3 sequence (DNA): TGCGCCAGCAGCCAAGTCCTAGGAGAGACCCAGTACTTC. It is translated as CASSQVLGETQYF.

There are a few counts of this clone. The chain carries TRBV2 and TRBJ2-7, with TRBD1 matching 11 bases. This CDR3 spans 13 amino acids. Germline CDR1 is SNHLY and CDR2 is FYNNEI. Trimming removed 7 bases from V and 6 bases from J; junction bases left unmatched: 5. CDR3: CASIGTGGIEQYF. In nucleotides, the CDR3 is TGTGCCAGCATCGGGACAGGGGGTATCGAGCAGTACTTC.

This clone occurred once. The chain couples TRBV11-2 to TRBJ1-1; D not certain. The CDR3 length is 13 residues. Germline V gene sequence: CDR1 SGHAT, CDR2 FQNNGV. V gave up 6 bases and J gave up 4 bases, with 12 bases separating them. CDR3 loop: CASRDHGGTEAFF. The CDR3 DNA reads TGTGCCAGCAGGGATCATGGAGGCACTGAAGCTTTCTTT.

This rearrangement joins TRBV6-5 to TRBJ2-7; TRBD1 aligns across 7 bases. The V gene's germline CDR1 is MNHEY and CDR2 SVGAGI. J gave up 6 bases and V 2 bases, and 1 base lay outside the gene matches. CDR3 length: 12 residues. CDR3 protein: CASSYAGGEQYF. CDR3 nucleotides: TGTGCCAGCAGTTACGCAGGGGGCGAGCAGTACTTC.

The chain joins TRBV7-2 to TRBJ2-3, with D uncertain. Germline-derived CDR1 and CDR2 are SGHTA and FQGNSA. Trimming removed 1 base at V and 2 bases at J, with 10 bases between. The CDR3 is made up of 15 amino acids. The CDR3 sequence: CASSLVDADTDTQYF. CDR3 DNA sequence: TGTGCCAGCAGCTTAGTCGATGCGGACACAGATACGCAGTATTTT.

The genes are TRBV27 and TRBJ2-3; D unclear. Trimming took off 8 bases at V and 4 bases at J, with 16 bases between the two ends. The CDR3 spans 14 residues. The V gene's germline CDR1 is MNHEY and CDR2 SMNVEV (reference sequence). CDR3 DNA sequence: TGTGCCAGCCGCCCGAGAGGCAGCCCAGATACGCAGTATTTT. It encodes CASRPRGSPDTQYF.

This chain links TRBV27 with TRBJ2-7; 9 bases line up with TRBD2. The trim removed 7 bases at V and 3 bases at J, leaving 4 bases unmatched. CDR1 MNHEY and CDR2 SMNVEV come from the germline V gene (reference sequence). The CDR3 runs 13 residues. CDR3 residues: CASTSGVNYEQYF. In nucleotides, the CDR3 is TGTGCCAGCACTAGCGGGGTCAACTACGAGCAGTACTTC.

This rearrangement joins TRBV30 to TRBJ2-3; TRBD2 might be the D (7 bases). CDR3 size: 15 residues. Germline lookup yields CDR1 GTSNPN and CDR2 SVGIG (reference sequence). As DNA, the CDR3 is TGTGCTGCGGGGGCGGGGTCTTCTAGCACAGATACGCAGTATTTT. This codes for CAAGAGSSSTDTQYF.

The chain uses TRBV27 and TRBJ2-3; TRBD2 matches 9 bases. Trimming took 4 bases from V and 4 from J; bases not matched to a gene: 9. This CDR3 has 16 amino acids. Germline V gene data show CDR1 as MNHEY and CDR2 as SMNVEV (reference sequence). The CDR3 DNA is TGTGCCAGCAGTTCCTCTAGCGGGGCCGCAGCAGATACGCAGTATTTT. Translated, it gives CASSSSSGAAADTQYF.

The V and J genes are TRBV6-5 and TRBJ2-7; 8 positions match TRBD1. V gave up 6 bases and J gave up 10 bases; unmatched junction bases: 14. Germline V gene lookup returns CDR1 MNHEY and CDR2 SVGAGI. CDR3 length equals 14 residues. CDR3 sequence: CASSLSDGDRIQYF. The CDR3 DNA reads TGTGCCAGCAGCCTTAGCGATGGGGACAGGATTCAGTACTTC.

The V call is TRBV27, the J call TRBJ2-7; D gene uncertain. Germline values: CDR1 MNHEY, CDR2 SMNVEV (reference sequence). The CDR3 has 11 residues. V was cut by 8 bases and J by 2 bases, with 7 bases left in between. Written as DNA, the CDR3 is TGTGCCAGCCGGTCCACCTACGAGCAGTACTTC. Translated, it gives CASRSTYEQYF.

The gene calls are TRBV6-5 and TRBJ1-1; TRBD1 agrees at 8 bases. This CDR3 has 14 amino acids. Germline values: CDR1 MNHEY, CDR2 SVGAGI. V was pared by 6 bases and J by 5 bases, with 8 bases of the junction left unmatched. CDR3 protein: CASRWTGRYTEAFF. CDR3 coding DNA: TGTGCCAGCAGGTGGACAGGGAGATATACTGAAGCTTTCTTT.

This sequence joins TRBV7-9 and TRBJ2-3, with D unresolved. The CDR3 loop spans 12 amino acids. Between the trimmed V and J ends, which lost 4 bases and 2 bases, there was a span of 4 bases. The germline gives CDR1 SEHNR, CDR2 FQNEAQ (reference sequence). In DNA, the CDR3 is TGTGCCAGCAGCTCACACACAGATACGCAGTATTTT. The encoded protein is CASSSHTDTQYF.

The chain carries TRBV4-3 and TRBJ1-1, with D maybe TRBD1 (5 bases). Trimming took 0 bases from V and 6 from J, leaving 11 bases between them. Germline V gene sequence: CDR1 LGHNA, CDR2 YSLEER. There are 14 residues in the CDR3. The CDR3 is CASSQDTGVSEAFF. Written as DNA, the CDR3 is TGCGCCAGCAGCCAAGATACGGGGGTGTCTGAAGCTTTCTTT.

This chain links TRBV6-6 with TRBJ1-5, with D perhaps matching TRBD1 (5 bases). The length of the CDR3 is 12 residues. V was pared by 8 bases and J by 1 base, with 6 bases between. Germline loops: CDR1 MNHNY, CDR2 SVGAGI (reference sequence). The CDR3 loop is CASGASNQPQHF. CDR3 nucleotides: TGTGCCAGCGGGGCCAGCAATCAGCCCCAGCATTTT.

V gene TRBV5-5 combines with J gene TRBJ2-7; a possible D gene is TRBD1 (6 bases). CDR3 size: 14 residues. The germline V gene encodes CDR1 SGHKS and CDR2 YYEKEE (reference sequence). Between the trimmed V and J ends, which lost 4 bases and 5 bases, there was a span of 16 bases. As DNA, the CDR3 is TGTGCCAGCAGCCCCGGGAAACAGGGAAACGAGCAGTACTTC. As protein: CASSPGKQGNEQYF.